These 17 T cell receptor beta chains came from one sample sequenced in a study of cytomegalovirus exposure and HLA in healthy donors. Data came from immunoSEQ multiplex PCR; TCRdb stores just in-frame clones and leaves some out. In the table there are approximately 200,000 clones, about 89% of which are singletons. Sample: PBMCs. The receptors come from a woman in her late teens or twenties in good health and CMV-seronegative.

The chain is built from TRBV5-6 and TRBJ1-1; 8 bases are shared with TRBD1. The V gene's germline CDR1 is SGHDT and CDR2 YYEEEE. The V gene end was trimmed by 4 bases and the J gene end by 11 bases; junction bases not matched to a gene: 10. This CDR3 is built from 13 residues. The CDR3 nucleotides read TGTGCCAGCAGCGTCCAGGGGGCTCCCGGGGCTTTCTTT. Encoded protein: CASSVQGAPGAFF.

V is TRBV5-1 and J is TRBJ1-1; D call uncertain. Trimming left V 4 bases short and J 0 bases short, with 7 bases between. The CDR3 covers 13 residues. Germline-derived CDR1 and CDR2 are SGHRS and YFSETQ. DNA for the CDR3: TGCGCCAGCAGCGGGAGGGTGAACACTGAAGCTTTCTTT. Translation gives CASSGRVNTEAFF.

The chain links TRBV27 to TRBJ1-2, with D possibly TRBD1 on 5 matching bases. V lost 3 bases, J lost 8 bases, and 19 bases lay in between. CDR3 length: 15 amino acids. The germline CDR1 and CDR2 sequences are MNHEY and SMNVEV (reference sequence). CDR3 in amino acids: CASSLVQGGLRGYTF. Here the CDR3 DNA reads TGTGCCAGCAGTTTGGTGCAGGGTGGATTGCGGGGCTACACCTTC.

In its sample, this clone was seen once. CDR3 protein: CASSHRAEGDEQYF. The CDR3 bases are TGCGCCAGCAGCCACCGGGCTGAGGGGGACGAGCAGTACTTC. This rearrangement joins TRBV5-1 to TRBJ2-7, with TRBD1 as a possible D gene (6 bases). Trimming removed 4 bases from V and 5 bases from J, with 16 bases in between. From germline, CDR1 is SGHRS and CDR2 YFSETQ. The CDR3 consists of 14 residues. The complete variable domain, with remaining parts taken from reference TRBV5-1 and TRBJ2-7, reads KAGVTQTPRYLIKTRGQQVTLSCSPISGHRSVSWYQQTPGQGLQFLFEYFSETQRNKGNFPGRFSGRQFSNSRSEMNVSTLELGDSALYLCASSHRAEGDEQYFGPGTRLTVT.

J is TRBJ2-7 and V is TRBV11-2; the match to TRBD1 covers 7 bases. The CDR3 loop spans 15 amino acids. CDR1 and CDR2 (germline): SGHAT, FQNNGV. V gave up 5 bases and J gave up 0 bases; unmatched junction bases: 7. Written as DNA, the CDR3 is TGTGCCAGCAGCCGTACAGGGGTAAGCTCCTACGAGCAGTACTTC. Protein sequence: CASSRTGVSSYEQYF.

This clone has just one count. V and J are TRBV15 and TRBJ2-3, with TRBD1 matching 7 bases. Germline loops: CDR1 LNHNV, CDR2 YYDKDF (reference sequence). The CDR3 extends over 16 amino acids. J gave up 6 bases and V 5 bases, and 14 bases lay outside the gene matches. The CDR3 loop is CATSRWVTGESDTQYF. The DNA of the CDR3 is TGTGCCACCAGCCGATGGGTTACAGGGGAGTCGGATACGCAGTATTTT.

The chain couples TRBV5-1 to TRBJ1-3; D gene unclear. Germline CDR1 reads SGHRS; CDR2 reads YFSETQ. Trimming took 4 bases from V and 0 from J, leaving 20 bases between them. The CDR3 has 18 amino acids. CDR3 loop: CASSLKYETVSSGNTIYF. In DNA form, the CDR3 reads TGCGCCAGCAGCCTGAAGTACGAGACTGTGTCCTCTGGAAACACCATATATTTT.

This clone was seen a few times. The V and J genes are TRBV2 and TRBJ1-1; D is unclear. This CDR3 is 15 amino acids long. Looked up from germline, CDR1 is SNHLY and CDR2 is FYNNEI. V dropped 5 bases and J dropped 7 bases, with 20 bases sitting between them. The CDR3: CASSNYALRSIEAFF. The CDR3 region has the DNA TGTGCCAGCAGTAATTATGCGCTACGGAGCATTGAAGCTTTCTTT.

V gene TRBV6-1 combines with J gene TRBJ2-2, with D possibly being TRBD2 (5 bases). The V gene's germline CDR1 is MNHNS and CDR2 SASEGT. This CDR3 has 15 amino acids. V lost 6 bases and J lost 2, with 13 bases in between. The CDR3 region is CASRDEGANTGELFF. The CDR3 region has the DNA TGTGCCAGCAGAGATGAGGGAGCAAACACCGGGGAGCTGTTTTTT.

The rearrangement joins TRBV29-1 to TRBJ1-2; 9 nucleotides match TRBD1. J lost 4 bases, V lost 7 bases, and 7 bases had no gene match. This CDR3 spans 13 amino acids. CDR1 and CDR2 (germline): SQVTM, ANQGSEA. CDR3 loop: CSARDREVYGYTF. The CDR3 coding sequence is TGCAGCGCCCGGGACAGGGAAGTCTATGGCTACACCTTC.

The V and J genes are TRBV15 and TRBJ2-1, with D maybe TRBD1 (6 bases). Germline loops: CDR1 LNHNV, CDR2 YYDKDF (reference sequence). The CDR3 covers 11 residues. Between the trimmed V and J ends, which lost 9 bases and 5 bases, there was a span of 8 bases. The CDR3, as DNA: TGTGCCACGGCAGGGGACAATGAGCAGTTCTTC. Translated, it gives CATAGDNEQFF.

The rearrangement links TRBV2 to TRBJ1-2; maybe TRBD1 (6 bases). Trimming took off 7 bases at V and 0 bases at J, with 15 bases between the two ends. The germline gives CDR1 SNHLY, CDR2 FYNNEI. The CDR3 length is 15 residues. CDR3 nucleotides: TGTGCCAGCACCCAAAGGACAGACCCTAACTATGGCTACACCTTC. Amino acid sequence: CASTQRTDPNYGYTF.

The chain joins TRBV19 to TRBJ1-1; TRBD1 matches 7 bases. Germline-derived CDR1 and CDR2 are LNHDA and SQIVND (reference sequence). V gave up 3 bases and J gave up 6 bases; unmatched junction bases: 7. There are 14 residues in the CDR3. The CDR3 is CASSIDRVYPEAFF. The CDR3, as DNA: TGTGCCAGTAGTATCGACAGGGTATATCCTGAAGCTTTCTTT.

The chain couples TRBV5-1 to TRBJ1-3; D gene unclear. The V end was cut by 4 bases, the J end by 0 bases, with 11 bases between. The CDR3 contains 15 residues. The germline CDR1 and CDR2 sequences are SGHRS and YFSETQ. CDR3 protein: CASSALGDSGNTIYF. The CDR3 bases are TGCGCCAGCAGCGCGCTCGGGGACTCTGGAAACACCATATATTTT.

J is TRBJ2-2 and V is TRBV5-6; TRBD2 agrees at 12 bases. With 0 bases clipped from V and 7 bases from J, the junction kept 4 bases outside the gene matches. CDR1 and CDR2 (germline): SGHDT, YYEEEE. This CDR3 is built from 16 residues. The CDR3 coding sequence is TGTGCCAGCAGCTTGGAGCTAGCGGGAGGGTTCGGGGAGCTGTTTTTT. It translates to CASSLELAGGFGELFF.

V usage is TRBV10-3 and J usage is TRBJ1-2; possible D gene TRBD1, 6 bases. V dropped 6 bases and J dropped 1 base, with 15 bases sitting between them. Germline V gene lookup returns CDR1 ENHRY and CDR2 SYGVKD. The CDR3 has 15 residues. CDR3 bases: TGTGCCATCAGGGGGGCGGAGAAAAATAACTATGGCTACACCTTC. This encodes CAIRGAEKNNYGYTF.

This clone came up a few times. J is TRBJ2-1 and V is TRBV13; 13 nucleotides align to TRBD2. Germline CDR1 reads PRHDT; CDR2 reads FYEKMQ (reference sequence). V was clipped by 4 bases and J by 7 bases; unmatched bases: 4. This CDR3 comprises 15 residues. In DNA form, the CDR3 reads TGTGCCAGCAGCTATACTAGCGGGAGGGGGAATGAGCAGTTCTTC. Translating gives CASSYTSGRGNEQFF.